This T cell receptor (beta chain) was sequenced for a study of cytomegalovirus exposure and HLA in healthy donors. A multiplex PCR was run with 60 Vbeta primers and 13 Jbeta primers. As handled by the study authors: Around 9.9 million shared chains were among the approximately 76 million unique TCR beta chains that a later analysis counted. Using immunoSEQ multiplex PCR, the repertoire was profiled, and TCRdb retains in-frame clones only, with some absent. For V, J and clone size, that table is used; D and trimming come from the DNA. The repertoire holds fewer than 150,000 clones, with around 73% as singletons. CDR3 length: 15 amino acids. Germline CDR1 is MNHEY and CDR2 is SVGAGI. To note about this clone: Its antigen is not known. At one boundary the junction diverges from the germline segment, which might be a read error.

Overall study findings and caveats: Researchers left out some V segments, among them TRBV6-2 and TRBV6-3, as indistinguishable. In terms of immune exposure information, only CMV serostatus was available.

The material sequenced was PBMCs. The sequence came from a man aged 50-60 years in good health and CMV-seronegative. The chain uses TRBV6-5 and TRBJ2-1, with 8 bases fitting TRBD2. The CDR3 sequence: CASSSSGSSYYEQFF. DNA for the CDR3: TGTGCCAGCAGTTCGAGCGGGAGCTCCTACTATGAGCAGTTCTTC.